The rows below give T cell receptor beta chains drawn from one sample of a study of control samples from healthy donors and cancer patients. Data came from immunoSEQ multiplex PCR; TCRdb stores just in-frame clones and leaves some out. The data show about 410,000 clones, about nine tenths seen once. Sequences were obtained from PBMCs. The receptors originated from a man in his forties or fifties with head and neck cancer. The conserved cysteine and the conserved F or W are not part of the CDR3 here. D genes are given only for firm matches. Clone size is not always given. Where it is, it says once, few, many or a class for expanded clones.

NA | TRBV6-5 | TRBD1 | ASSRSGTVNTEAF
NA | TRBV10-3 | NA | AISESGGEYSPLH
NA | TRBV19 | TRBD2 | ASSIPSGSVDTQY
NA | TRBV9 | NA | ASSPVVGNYGYT
NA | TRBV2 | TRBD2 | ASRGWEGNEQF
NA | TRBV28 | NA | ASSLGSNRDTQY
NA | TRBV5-6 | NA | ASSLGAGEDTEAF
NA | TRBV29-1 | TRBD1 | SVCRGRGETQY
NA | TRBV29-1 | NA | SAGVGQDSYEQY
NA | TRBV29-1 | NA | SVEDQAYGYT
NA | TRBV4-2 | NA | ASSQVFQDQYNEQF
NA | TRBV5-1 | NA | ASSLDSLNTEAF
NA | TRBV4-2 | TRBD2 | ASSQDESSGSYEQY
NA | TRBV5-1 | NA | ASSSRGEGTDTQY
NA | TRBV27 | NA | ASSLGINQPQH
NA | TRBV5-6 | TRBD1 | ASSNLTGAFTYEQY
few | TRBV25-1 | TRBD1 | ASSTGRSYNSPLH
NA | TRBV18 | NA | ASSPFFIEGNSPLH
NA | TRBV6-6 | NA | ASRSGPGTTAGAF
NA | TRBV20-1 | NA | SASGADSGNTIY
NA | TRBV5-1 | NA | ASSLSGDGSPLH
NA | TRBV18 | TRBD1 | ASSPRTGQGTEAF
NA | TRBV2 | NA | ASSEALLAGWGSPLH
once | TRBV9 | TRBD2 | ASSVGTSGGYQETQY
NA | TRBV28 | NA | ASALARGYT
NA | TRBV1 | NA | TSSQDPVATNEKLF
NA | TRBV11-3 | NA | ASSLDSTLITEQF
NA | TRBV29-1 | NA | SGNRENTEAF
NA | TRBV6-6 | NA | ASKRQAAGQADTQY
NA | TRBV18 | NA | ASSRQSSGNTIY
NA | TRBV6-5 | TRBD1 | ARDRGLYEQY
NA | TRBV5-4 | TRBD2 | ASGIAGGPHEQY
NA | TRBV29-1 | TRBD2 | SVGVAGLRSSYNEQF
NA | TRBV4-2 | TRBD1 | ASSQTGGAEGANVLT
NA | TRBV5-1 | NA | ASSLATPETQY
NA | TRBV5-1 | NA | ASSPGEGLYGYT
NA | TRBV7-2 | TRBD1 | ASSYRQGGTNEKLF
NA | TRBV7-9 | TRBD1 | ASSLKKGQGFLPKNIQY
NA | TRBV7-8 | NA | ASSSEIEQY
NA | TRBV4-1 | TRBD2 | ASSQAVLAGVEQF
NA | TRBV4-2 | TRBD1 | ASSLRQGEDSNQPQH
NA | TRBV7-9 | NA | ASTQTGRSSGNTIY
NA | TRBV29-1 | NA | SVYTERLNTEAF
NA | TRBV19 | TRBD2 | ASSPTSGSYNEQF
NA | TRBV27 | NA | ASRDWVAGELF
NA | TRBV2 | TRBD2 | ASRVAGASPLFTR
NA | TRBV5-6 | TRBD1 | ASRSGTGGMWDTQY
NA | TRBV24-1 | NA | ATSDPGLNYGYT
NA | TRBV10-1 | TRBD1 | ASREPTGVGANVLT
once | TRBV6-2/TRBV6-3 | TRBD1 | ASSQKTGMGNQPQH
NA | TRBV5-8 | NA | ASSLGQSLSTDTQY
NA | TRBV5-6 | TRBD1 | ASSLSGTGQETQY
NA | TRBV19 | TRBD1 | ASSARDSNTEAF
NA | TRBV7-3 | NA | AGESDARSPSNQPQH
NA | TRBV30 | NA | AWRGKGVTEAF
NA | TRBV12-3/TRBV12-4 | NA | ASSRPQGEAF
NA | TRBV11-3 | NA | ASSFGLGETQY
NA | TRBV10-3 | NA | AISESLAGGGDTQY